This T cell receptor beta chain was obtained from a study of follicular helper T cells after annual influenza vaccination (dated 2017 in TCRdb). About the full investigation: Blood was collected on days 0, 7 and 28 after each seasonal influenza vaccination. To look at recall of cTfh clones, some subjects were tracked through successive annual vaccinations covering the 2013-2014, 2014-2015 and 2015-2016 seasons. One week after vaccination, a second recruited cohort of about eleven subjects (Table S1) displayed a similar ICOS+CD38+ cTfh response. Six subjects had multi-year samples: four covered two vaccination seasons and two covered three seasons. The 2013-2014 samples were cryopreserved, while the 2015 samples were processed right after collection. Study-wide findings and limitations: Successive annual vaccinations recalled a recurring oligoclonal ICOS+CD38+ cTfh response that included tetramer and AIM influenza-specific clonotypes. ICOS+CD38+ cTfh clonality correlated with the frequency of that population, and its change correlated with the change in circulating plasmablast frequency. Because only 10-20% of the analyzed cells gave productive TCRB sequences, there was no way to sample rare clonotypes. Day 7 ICOS+CD38+ clones were most often found later in ICOS-CD38- cTfh, suggesting that subset may serve as a memory reservoir.

To prepare the library, the immunoSEQ multiplex PCR assay was applied. Adaptive Biotechnologies handled the TCRB amplification, library preparation, sequencing and preliminary bioinformatics at Survey level resolution. For TCRB sequencing, genomic DNA from the sorted cTfh populations was amplified by multiplex PCR. Regarding the original processing steps: Clonality was calculated in R as 1 minus normalized Shannon entropy, and the Gini index was computed with the R package ineq. The overlap score was defined as the summed counts of shared sequences divided by the total counts of all sequences in both compared samples. Fisher's exact test, with an assumed theoretical repertoire of 10^7 TCRB sequences, was used to assess the significance of shared clonotypes. Sourced from immuneACCESS, this table was stored by TCRdb with only in-frame sequences that have V and J called. A share of the clones is absent; for the studies checked, an unresolved V gene accounts for under half, and the remainder has no known explanation. That table supplies the V and J calls and clone size; D and trimming were determined from the DNA. In all, the sample holds 1,500 to 2,000 clones, and 84% of those were seen once. 3.5% to 4.5% of the sample rests with the top ten.

This sample's time point label indicates: 2015-2016 season, pre-vaccination. Adults received seasonal inactivated influenza vaccine (Fluvarix), and TCRB sequencing tracked sorted blood CD4 subsets before and after vaccination. To be eligible, subjects had to live in the community and must not have received influenza vaccine in the previous 6 months. Subjects were excluded for influenza vaccine contraindications, substance abuse, HIV/AIDS, active malignancy, immunomodulatory medication, or active illness such as respiratory infection. At each time point, roughly 35 to 100 mL of blood was collected. Non-naive CD4+CXCR5+PD-1+ cells were defined as circulating Tfh and were sorted into two fractions, ICOS+CD38+ and ICOS-CD38-. Either Ficoll-Paque PLUS or SepMate separation was used to isolate PBMC. Cell subsets were sorted from PBMC on a BD FACS Aria before DNA extraction. Inclusive of the bounding cysteine and phenylalanine, the CDR3 is 13 residues long. The retained sequence is limited to the CDR3, 39 bases, with the frame set at the first base. CDR1 and CDR2, per the germline V gene, are SGHRS and YFSETQ. Trimming takes 0 bases from V and 10 bases from J, and the germline ends sit 11 bases apart.

Worth noting for this clone: Its antigen is unknown. Base qualities are not at hand, and no much larger clone is one base apart.

This TCR was recovered from an adult who received the influenza vaccine. The sequence joins TRBV5-1 to TRBJ2-1; tentative D gene TRBD2, with 5 bases matching. The source was CXCR5+ CD38- circulating T follicular helper cells from blood, collected on the day of influenza vaccination. The cell subset or site label of this sample denotes: circulating Tfh, non-naive CD4+CXCR5+PD-1+ (ICOS+CD38+ or ICOS-CD38-). The DNA sequence is as follows: TGCGCCAGCAGCTTGGGTCCTCGAGGGGAGCAGTTCTTC. Its translation is CASSLGPRGEQFF.